What follows are 21 T cell receptor beta chains derived from one specimen sequenced in a study of cytomegalovirus exposure and HLA in healthy donors. The protocol was immunoSEQ multiplex PCR, while the TCRdb copy is restricted to in-frame clones and leaves out a portion. This sample has 130,000 to 150,000 clones, with approximately 86% found just once. Sequences were obtained from PBMCs. The receptor set was obtained from a man between 18 and 35 years old in good health and CMV-seropositive.

The V and J genes are TRBV4-1 and TRBJ1-2, with a weak D call TRBD1 (6 bases). Trimming took 1 base from V and 6 from J, leaving 18 bases between them. CDR3 length: 16 amino acids. CDR1 and CDR2 (germline): MGHRA, YSYEKL. The DNA for the CDR3 is TGCGCCAGCAGCCAAGGTAACGGACAGAGGAGAAATGGCTACACCTTC. Protein product: CASSQGNGQRRNGYTF.

The chain links TRBV15 to TRBJ2-7; 8 positions match TRBD1. The V and J ends lost 2 bases and 8 bases, in that order; junction bases with no gene match: 8. CDR1 is LNHNV and CDR2 is YYDKDF in the germline V gene (reference sequence). This CDR3 has 14 amino acids. CDR3 in amino acids: CATSRSSRGQQQYF. The CDR3, as DNA: TGTGCCACCAGCAGATCTAGCAGGGGGCAACAGCAGTACTTC. Full variable domain (outside the CDR3, taken from reference TRBV15 and TRBJ2-7): DAMVIQNPRYQVTQFGKPVTLSCSQTLNHNVMYWYQQKSSQAPKLLFHYYDKDFNNEADTPDNFQSRRPNTSFCFLDIRSPGLGDTAMYLCATSRSSRGQQQYFGPGTRLTVT.

A single count supports this clone. The genes are TRBV7-9 and TRBJ2-7; D unresolved. Germline values: CDR1 SEHNR, CDR2 FQNEAQ (reference sequence). The ends were cut back, 5 bases at V and 3 bases at J, with 11 bases in the middle. CDR3 length: 13 amino acids. Here the CDR3 reads CASSPPGSYEQYF. The CDR3 DNA is TGTGCCAGCAGCCCCCCTGGCAGCTACGAGCAGTACTTC.

The J gene is TRBJ1-1, the V gene TRBV6-5; D gene ambiguous. CDR1 is MNHEY, CDR2 SVGAGI, per germline. V was trimmed by 8 bases and J by 0 bases, leaving 4 bases between them. The CDR3 is 11 residues long. This CDR3 is CASLLNTEAFF. In nucleotides, the CDR3 is TGTGCCAGCCTCTTGAACACTGAAGCTTTCTTT.

This clone was counted only a few times. The chain has TRBV27 and TRBJ1-6; 7 bases map to TRBD1. The CDR3 spans 15 residues. Germline V gives CDR1 MNHEY, CDR2 SMNVEV (reference sequence). J lost 5 bases, V lost 7 bases, and 8 bases had no gene match. Written as DNA, the CDR3 is TGTGCCAGCACCCGGGACAGCCCAAATAATTCACCCCTCCACTTT. Translated: CASTRDSPNNSPLHF.

The chain recombines TRBV18 with TRBJ1-1; unclear D gene. With 3 bases removed from V and 6 bases from J, the gap between germline ends came to 11 bases. CDR3 length: 13 residues. CDR1 and CDR2 from the germline V gene are KGHSH and LQKENI. The CDR3 bases are TGTGCCAGCTCACCTCTGAGGGAGGCTGAAGCTTTCTTT. Translation: CASSPLREAEAFF. The variable domain in full, completed from reference TRBV18 and TRBJ1-1, reads NAGVMQNPRHLVRRRGQEARLRCSPMKGHSHVYWYRQLPEEGLKFMVYLQKENIIDESGMPKERFSAEFPKEGPSILRIQQVVRGDSAAYFCASSPLREAEAFFGQGTRLTVV.

The V call is TRBV6-6, the J call TRBJ1-4; D gene ambiguous. The germline gives CDR1 MNHNY, CDR2 SVGAGI (reference sequence). Trimming took 6 bases from V and 6 from J, leaving 17 bases between them. The CDR3 runs 15 residues. CDR3 DNA: TGTGCCAGCAGCTCCTCGGGGAGGAGAGATGAAAAACTGTTTTTT. Translation gives CASSSSGRRDEKLFF.

The chain combines TRBV4-1 with TRBJ2-2, with 8 nucleotides matching TRBD2. CDR1 is MGHRA, CDR2 YSYEKL, per germline. Trimming cost V 2 bases and J 9 bases; bases outside gene matches: 14. This CDR3 spans 17 amino acids. The CDR3 loop is CASSQPYGKRERRELFF. As DNA, the CDR3 is TGCGCCAGCAGCCAACCCTATGGAAAGCGGGAGAGGAGGGAGCTGTTTTTT.

CDR3 nucleotide sequence: TGCGCCAGCAGTGGGGGGAACACAGATACGCAGTATTTT. It encodes CASSGGNTDTQYF. V and J are TRBV5-1 and TRBJ2-3; TRBD2 might be the D (6 bases). The germline V gene encodes CDR1 SGHRS and CDR2 YFSETQ. This CDR3 region has 13 residues. Trimming stripped 5 bases from V and 2 bases from J, with 9 bases between.

This chain uses TRBV9 with TRBJ2-1, with no clear D. Germline CDR1 reads SGDLS; CDR2 reads YYNGEE. CDR3 length: 17 residues. V gave up 2 bases and J gave up 2 bases, with 17 bases separating them. The CDR3 loop is CASSVGPTLQPYNEQFF. CDR3 bases: TGTGCCAGCAGCGTTGGTCCCACATTACAGCCCTACAATGAGCAGTTCTTC.

The chain has TRBV27 and TRBJ2-3; D remains ambiguous. The CDR3 consists of 14 residues. The V end was cut by 5 bases, the J end by 2 bases, with 11 bases between. Per germline, CDR1 MNHEY and CDR2 SMNVEV (reference sequence). The CDR3 DNA sequence: TGTGCCAGCAGTCTCGTTCCCTACACAGATACGCAGTATTTT. It codes for CASSLVPYTDTQYF.

The CDR3 protein is CASSREGRHLNTEAFF. CDR3 bases: TGCGCCAGCAGCCGCGAAGGGAGACACCTGAACACTGAAGCTTTCTTT. The chain is built from TRBV5-1 and TRBJ1-1; D is ambiguous. Deletions cut 4 bases from V and 0 bases from J, with 16 bases between. The CDR3 loop spans 16 amino acids. The germline V gene encodes CDR1 SGHRS and CDR2 YFSETQ.

The V gene is TRBV27, the J gene TRBJ1-2; 12 positions agree with TRBD1. Germline-derived CDR1 and CDR2 are MNHEY and SMNVEV (reference sequence). The CDR3 loop spans 13 amino acids. The V and J ends lost 7 bases and 7 bases, in that order; junction bases with no gene match: 4. In nucleotides, the CDR3 is TGTGCCAGCACCACGGGACAGGGGGCTGGCTACACCTTC. This translates into CASTTGQGAGYTF.

The V and J genes are TRBV2 and TRBJ1-5, with D unclear. This CDR3 comprises 17 residues. The V gene's germline CDR1 is SNHLY and CDR2 FYNNEI. Trimming stripped 2 bases from V and 3 bases from J, with 17 bases between. This CDR3 reads CASSEWQRHLDNQPQHF. CDR3 nucleotide sequence: TGTGCCAGCAGTGAATGGCAAAGACACCTGGACAATCAGCCCCAGCATTTT.

The chain employs TRBV18 and TRBJ2-3; D is uncertain. V lost 6 bases and J lost 2, with 9 bases in between. Germline values: CDR1 KGHSH, CDR2 LQKENI. CDR3 length: 13 amino acids. The CDR3 loop reads CASSPDNTDTQYF. The DNA of the CDR3 is TGTGCCAGCTCGCCCGACAACACAGATACGCAGTATTTT.

This sequence joins TRBV7-3 and TRBJ2-1; TRBD2 matches at 11 bases. Looked up from germline, CDR1 is SGHTA and CDR2 is FQGTGA. After removal of 5 bases from V and 6 bases from J, the junction contained 9 bases not matched to a gene. This CDR3 region has 16 residues. CDR3 nucleotide sequence: TGTGCCAGCAGCGATAATAGCGGGGGGGCTCCCAATGAGCAGTTCTTC. Amino acid sequence: CASSDNSGGAPNEQFF.

V is TRBV5-1 and J is TRBJ2-5; 8 bases align to TRBD2. The germline V gene has CDR1 SGHRS and CDR2 YFSETQ. V dropped 4 bases and J dropped 4; count of bases not matched to a gene: 6. This CDR3 has 14 residues. CDR3 in amino acids: CASSRSGGGETQYF. The CDR3 DNA follows: TGCGCCAGCAGCCGCAGCGGGGGCGGAGAGACCCAGTACTTC. Variable domain in full (rest from reference TRBV5-1 and TRBJ2-5): KAGVTQTPRYLIKTRGQQVTLSCSPISGHRSVSWYQQTPGQGLQFLFEYFSETQRNKGNFPGRFSGRQFSNSRSEMNVSTLELGDSALYLCASSRSGGGETQYFGPGTRLLVL.

The rearrangement joins TRBV19 to TRBJ2-1; 16 positions agree with TRBD2. With V trimmed by 5 bases and J by 10 bases, 11 bases remained unmatched. This CDR3 contains 17 residues. Germline V lookup: CDR1 LNHDA, CDR2 SQIVND (reference sequence). CDR3 DNA: TGTGCCAGTAGTTCCCCCGGGACTAGCGGGAGGGCAGCAGAGCAGTTCTTC. It is translated as CASSSPGTSGRAAEQFF.

This clone occurred a few times. The genes are TRBV5-6 and TRBJ1-2; D gene uncertain. CDR1 and CDR2 from the germline V gene are SGHDT and YYEEEE. Trimming shortened V by 0 bases and J by 1 base, and 7 bases separated the two germline ends. The CDR3 has 14 amino acids. This CDR3 reads CASSLAQLNYGYTF. The CDR3 coding sequence is TGTGCCAGCAGCTTGGCCCAACTTAACTATGGCTACACCTTC.

This chain connects TRBV19 to TRBJ1-2; D is ambiguous. The CDR3 runs to 13 residues. Germline CDR1 LNHDA, CDR2 SQIVND (reference sequence). V lost 3 bases to trimming and J lost 4 bases, with 9 bases between them. The CDR3: CASSMGRIYGYTF. The DNA of the CDR3 is TGTGCCAGTAGTATGGGCCGGATCTATGGCTACACCTTC.

The J gene is TRBJ2-7, the V gene TRBV7-8; 8 positions agree with TRBD1. Losses at the gene ends were 5 bases for V and 3 bases for J; bases not matched to a gene: 9. Germline assignment: CDR1 SGHVS and CDR2 FQNEAQ. This CDR3 has 15 amino acids. The CDR3 loop reads CASSLVGTGGYEQYF. The CDR3 DNA reads as TGTGCCAGCAGCCTCGTCGGGACAGGCGGCTACGAGCAGTACTTC.